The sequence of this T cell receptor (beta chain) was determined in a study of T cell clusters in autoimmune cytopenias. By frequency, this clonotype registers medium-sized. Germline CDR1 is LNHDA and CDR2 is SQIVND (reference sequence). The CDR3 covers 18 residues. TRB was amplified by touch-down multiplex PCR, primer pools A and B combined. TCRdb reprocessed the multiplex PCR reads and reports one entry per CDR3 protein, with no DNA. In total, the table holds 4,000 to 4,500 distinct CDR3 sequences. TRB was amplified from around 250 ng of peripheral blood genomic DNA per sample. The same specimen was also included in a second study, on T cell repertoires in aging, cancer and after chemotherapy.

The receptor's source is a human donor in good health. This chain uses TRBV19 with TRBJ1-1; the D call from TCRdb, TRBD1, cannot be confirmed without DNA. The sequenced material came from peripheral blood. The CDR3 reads CASSSTWTRVGRNTEAFF.